A single sample is the source of the 30 T cell receptor beta chains below, sequenced in a study of T cell responses to AZD1222 COVID-19 vaccine. Measured with immunoSEQ multiplex PCR; TCRdb has only the in-frame clones, and not every one. The sample includes under 150,000 clones, 88% of them seen just once. The sequencing used peripheral blood, collected on day 0 of MenACWY control vaccination. The receptors come from an adult in good health.

The chain employs TRBV3-1 (or the pseudogene TRBV3-2) and TRBJ2-7; D gene unclear. Trimming stripped 5 bases from V and 3 bases from J, with 11 bases between. Germline assignment: CDR1 LGHDT and CDR2 YNNKEL (reference sequence). This CDR3 has 13 amino acids. CDR3 residues: CASSYLRSYEQYF. CDR3 DNA: TGTGCCAGCAGCTACCTCAGGAGCTACGAGCAGTACTTC.

V gene TRBV7-8 combines with J gene TRBJ1-5; possibly TRBD1 for D (5 bases). Germline CDR1 SGHVS, CDR2 FQNEAQ. The CDR3 has 14 residues. Trimming took off 3 bases at V and 8 bases at J, with 14 bases between the two ends. This CDR3 reads CASSFIAGREPQHF. The CDR3 DNA reads TGTGCCAGCAGCTTCATTGCGGGGCGCGAGCCCCAGCATTTT.

The V call is TRBV3-1 (or the pseudogene TRBV3-2), the J call TRBJ1-5; the D is unclear. This CDR3 region has 15 residues. Germline-derived CDR1 and CDR2 are LGHDT and YNNKEL (reference sequence). The V end lost 1 base, the J end lost 4 bases, and 11 bases lay between the germline ends. CDR3 sequence reads: CASSQVGGLNQPQHF. The CDR3 DNA sequence: TGTGCCAGCAGCCAAGTAGGAGGGCTTAATCAGCCCCAGCATTTT.

This chain connects TRBV28 to TRBJ2-1, with TRBD1 identical over 9 bases. V lost 10 bases, J lost 8 bases, and 12 bases stayed unmatched. The CDR3 extends over 14 amino acids. CDR1 and CDR2 from the germline V gene are MDHEN and SYDVKM. CDR3: CANSRDRDTDEQFF. CDR3 DNA sequence: TGTGCCAACTCCCGGGACAGGGACACGGATGAGCAGTTCTTC.

The V gene is TRBV29-1, the J gene TRBJ2-7, with TRBD2 matching 10 bases. Unmatched junction bases numbered 7, after V lost 5 bases and J lost 0 bases. Germline lookup yields CDR1 SQVTM and CDR2 ANQGSEA. The CDR3 spans 15 residues. CDR3 amino acids: CSVRGLALSSYEQYF. CDR3 nucleotide sequence: TGCAGCGTTCGGGGACTAGCGCTTAGCTCCTACGAGCAGTACTTC.

This chain links TRBV28 with TRBJ2-7; tentatively, D is TRBD1 (6 bases). This CDR3 has 16 amino acids. Germline CDR1 is MDHEN and CDR2 is SYDVKM. V lost 4 bases and J lost 2, with 18 bases in between. CDR3 nucleotide sequence: TGTGCCAGCAGTTCCTTAGAACTGACAGGAGCCTACGAGCAGTACTTC. Translation: CASSSLELTGAYEQYF.

The chain is built from TRBV6-5 and TRBJ2-5; D may be TRBD1 (5 bases). CDR1 and CDR2 (germline): MNHEY, SVGAGI. The CDR3 has 15 residues. Between the trimmed V and J ends, which lost 0 bases and 1 base, there was a span of 9 bases. CDR3 residues: CASSYSTTGQETQYF. The CDR3 nucleotides read TGTGCCAGCAGTTACTCGACCACAGGCCAAGAGACCCAGTACTTC.

The chain uses TRBV18 and TRBJ2-5; D not resolved. The CDR3 is 12 amino acids. The germline V and J ends were trimmed by 4 bases and 5 bases, with 8 bases remaining between them. Germline V gene sequence: CDR1 KGHSH, CDR2 LQKENI. The CDR3 sequence: CASSQVGETQYF. The CDR3 DNA follows: TGTGCCAGCTCACAAGTTGGGGAGACCCAGTACTTC.

The rearrangement links TRBV14 to TRBJ2-1; TRBD2 might be the D (6 bases). Germline V gene lookup returns CDR1 SGHDN and CDR2 FVKESK. Trimming pared 1 base from V and 4 bases from J, leaving 8 bases between. CDR3 length: 14 amino acids. Here the CDR3 reads CASSQASGYNEQFF. The CDR3 coding sequence is TGTGCCAGCAGCCAAGCAAGCGGGTACAATGAGCAGTTCTTC.

V and J are TRBV15 and TRBJ1-1, with D maybe TRBD1 (6 bases). The V end lost 1 base, the J end lost 6 bases, and 12 bases lay between the germline ends. CDR3 length: 14 residues. The germline CDR1 and CDR2 sequences are LNHNV and YYDKDF (reference sequence). The CDR3 DNA follows: TGTGCCACCAGCAGAGGGGACAACGTTCCTGAAGCTTTCTTT. As protein: CATSRGDNVPEAFF.

V and J are TRBV29-1 and TRBJ2-6; D remains unclear. CDR3 length equals 15 residues. CDR1 SQVTM and CDR2 ANQGSEA come from the germline V gene. Trimming took off 2 bases at V and 0 bases at J, with 8 bases between the two ends. The CDR3 region has the DNA TGCAGCGTTGAAACGGGCGGCTCTGGGGCCAACGTCCTGACTTTC. Amino acid sequence: CSVETGGSGANVLTF. The variable domain in full, with the rest retrieved from reference TRBV29-1 and TRBJ2-6, is SAVISQKPSRDICQRGTSLTIQCQVDSQVTMMFWYRQQPGQSLTLIATANQGSEATYESGFVIDKFPISRPNLTFSTLTVSNMSPEDSSIYLCSVETGGSGANVLTFGAGSRLTVL.

In its sample, this clone was seen once. The J gene is TRBJ2-1, the V gene TRBV6-5, with D possibly matching TRBD1 (6 bases). The CDR3 consists of 14 residues. Germline CDR1 is MNHEY and CDR2 is SVGAGI. V was trimmed by 1 base and J by 6 bases, leaving 10 bases between them. The CDR3: CASSYFTGPNEQFF. In nucleotides, the CDR3 is TGTGCCAGCAGTTACTTCACAGGGCCCAATGAGCAGTTCTTC.

V and J are TRBV2 and TRBJ1-2; D is undetermined. The CDR3 totals 13 residues. Trimming removed 7 bases from V and 4 bases from J, with 13 bases in between. In germline, CDR1 is SNHLY, CDR2 FYNNEI. The CDR3 spells CASKRETPYGYTF. The CDR3 DNA follows: TGTGCCAGCAAGAGGGAGACTCCCTATGGCTACACCTTC.

The chain recombines TRBV4-1 with TRBJ1-2; no reliable D call. Germline loops: CDR1 MGHRA, CDR2 YSYEKL. Trimming removed 6 bases at V and 4 bases at J, with 12 bases between. The CDR3 totals 13 residues. The CDR3 region is CASRSQNGYGYTF. As DNA, the CDR3 is TGCGCCAGCAGATCCCAGAACGGCTATGGCTACACCTTC.

The chain carries TRBV7-9 and TRBJ2-3; D is uncertain. Per the germline V gene, CDR1 is SEHNR and CDR2 is FQNEAQ (reference sequence). The V end lost 10 bases, the J end lost 4 bases, and 21 bases lay between the germline ends. The CDR3 covers 15 residues. The CDR3 reads CATIRGPGRADTQYF. The CDR3 DNA reads TGTGCCACCATCCGTGGCCCCGGTCGGGCAGATACGCAGTATTTT.

J is TRBJ2-7 and V is TRBV19; perhaps TRBD1 as D (6 bases). Germline CDR1 reads LNHDA; CDR2 reads SQIVND (reference sequence). CDR3 length equals 15 residues. The V gene lost 1 base and the J gene lost 0 bases, with 10 bases spanning the gap. Here the CDR3 reads CASSIVGTRSYEQYF. The CDR3 DNA sequence: TGTGCCAGTAGTATAGTGGGGACACGCTCCTACGAGCAGTACTTC.

The chain carries TRBV10-3 and TRBJ2-1; 13 bases agree with TRBD2. Looked up from germline, CDR1 is ENHRY and CDR2 is SYGVKD. V shed 2 bases and J 8 bases; nucleotides not matched to a gene: 12. The CDR3 has 18 amino acids. CDR3 sequence: CAISEEGTSGIVGYEQFF. The CDR3 bases are TGTGCCATCAGTGAGGAAGGGACTAGCGGGATAGTCGGTTATGAGCAGTTCTTC.

The chain employs TRBV28 and TRBJ1-2; 9 positions match TRBD1. Germline trimming cut 5 bases from V and 4 bases from J; bases unmatched to any gene: 8. There are 15 residues in the CDR3. Germline loops: CDR1 MDHEN, CDR2 SYDVKM. As DNA, the CDR3 is TGTGCCAGCAGTCCGCCCACAGGGGGCGTCTATGGCTACACCTTC. Residues: CASSPPTGGVYGYTF.

On this clone: The junction and the germline gene differ at one end; a read error may be behind it. The gene calls are TRBV20-1 and TRBJ1-1; D gene ambiguous. The length of the CDR3 is 8 residues. Germline loops: CDR1 DFQATT, CDR2 SNEGSKA (reference sequence). CDR3 nucleotide sequence: TGCAGTGCCGACACACAACCGTTT. Translation gives CSADTQPF.

V gene TRBV7-9 combines with J gene TRBJ2-2; D is uncertain. This CDR3 has 12 residues. Per germline, CDR1 SEHNR and CDR2 FQNEAQ (reference sequence). Trimming removed 1 base from V and 10 bases from J, with 7 bases in between. Written as DNA, the CDR3 is TGTGCCAGCAGCTTAGGCCAGGCGGAGCTGTTTTTT. It yields the protein CASSLGQAELFF. The entire variable domain, with the rest obtained from reference TRBV7-9 and TRBJ2-2, is as follows: DTGVSQNPRHKITKRGQNVTFRCDPISEHNRLYWYRQTLGQGPEFLTYFQNEAQLEKSRLLSDRFSAERPKGSFSTLEIQRTEQGDSAMYLCASSLGQAELFFGEGSRLTVL.

This chain links TRBV7-9 with TRBJ2-7; D tentatively reads TRBD1 or TRBD2 (5 bases each). The V gene lost 5 bases and the J gene lost 1 base, with 9 bases spanning the gap. This CDR3 region has 13 residues. The germline V gene has CDR1 SEHNR and CDR2 FQNEAQ (reference sequence). CDR3 sequence reads: CASSQGTSYEQYF. The CDR3 nucleotides are TGTGCCAGCAGCCAAGGGACGTCCTACGAGCAGTACTTC.

This clone was found a few times. J is TRBJ2-7 and V is TRBV24-1, with D maybe TRBD2 (5 bases). Germline-derived CDR1 and CDR2 are KGHDR and SFDVKD. Deletions cut 1 base from V and 5 bases from J, with 8 bases between. The CDR3 is 13 amino acids. CDR3: CATSDLVGDEQYF. In DNA, the CDR3 is TGTGCCACCAGTGATTTAGTCGGGGACGAGCAGTACTTC.

This sequence joins TRBV5-1 and TRBJ1-3; 9 bases align to TRBD1. Trimming took 4 bases from V and 4 from J; bases not matched to a gene: 18. Germline values: CDR1 SGHRS, CDR2 YFSETQ. The length of the CDR3 is 19 residues. CDR3 sequence reads: CASSLLGRRDRVEGNTIYF. Written as DNA, the CDR3 is TGCGCCAGCAGCCTACTAGGGCGCCGGGACAGGGTGGAGGGAAACACCATATATTTT.

The V and J genes are TRBV27 and TRBJ2-7; D is perhaps TRBD1 (6 bases). Deletions cut 0 bases from V and 4 bases from J, with 10 bases between. The germline gives CDR1 MNHEY, CDR2 SMNVEV (reference sequence). The CDR3 sequence is 14 residues long. The CDR3 region is CASSLSYGQYEQYF. CDR3 bases: TGTGCCAGCAGTTTATCGTATGGACAGTACGAGCAGTACTTC.

This chain connects TRBV3-1 (or the pseudogene TRBV3-2) to TRBJ2-5, with D perhaps matching TRBD1 (6 bases). The CDR3 consists of 15 residues. V was pared by 7 bases and J by 1 base, with 16 bases between. The V gene's germline CDR1 is LGHDT and CDR2 YNNKEL (reference sequence). CDR3 DNA sequence: TGTGCCAGCAACCCCGGGACACCGGGCCAAGAGACCCAGTACTTC. This encodes CASNPGTPGQETQYF.

This clone is a singleton in its sample. The chain employs TRBV24-1 and TRBJ2-1; D possibly matches TRBD1 or TRBD2 (5 bases each). Trimming cost V 4 bases and J 9 bases, with 12 bases left between them. Germline V gives CDR1 KGHDR, CDR2 SFDVKD. The CDR3 has 13 amino acids. The CDR3 protein is CATSEHRRTEQFF. The CDR3 bases are TGTGCCACCAGTGAACACAGGAGGACTGAGCAGTTCTTC.

V and J are TRBV7-3 and TRBJ2-2; 8 nucleotides match TRBD1. This CDR3 has 18 amino acids. The J segment lost 0 bases and the V segment lost 5 bases, leaving 11 bases of the junction unmatched. Germline assignment: CDR1 SGHTA and CDR2 FQGTGA. The CDR3 is CASSPVPDRGSNTGELFF. CDR3 sequence (DNA): TGTGCCAGCAGCCCCGTCCCCGACAGGGGATCGAACACCGGGGAGCTGTTTTTT.

This clone is a singleton in its sample. The chain uses TRBV28 and TRBJ1-5; possible D gene TRBD1, 5 bases. CDR3 length equals 15 residues. Trimming pared 3 bases from V and 3 bases from J, leaving 12 bases between. Per the germline V gene, CDR1 is MDHEN and CDR2 is SYDVKM. In nucleotides, the CDR3 is TGTGCCAGCAGTTTGGCCAGGGAAACCAATCAGCCCCAGCATTTT. Translating it yields CASSLARETNQPQHF.

A few counts support this clone. The chain has TRBV30 and TRBJ2-1; tentatively, D is TRBD2 (5 bases). This CDR3 comprises 13 residues. CDR1 and CDR2 (germline): GTSNPN, SVGIG (reference sequence). Trimming cost V 0 bases and J 7 bases, with 10 bases left between them. The CDR3: CAWSVGRWNEQFF. As DNA, the CDR3 is TGTGCCTGGAGTGTAGGGAGATGGAATGAGCAGTTCTTC.

The chain employs TRBV4-1 and TRBJ1-4; D gene ambiguous. The CDR3 covers 15 residues. Per germline, CDR1 MGHRA and CDR2 YSYEKL. The ends were cut back, 1 base at V and 4 bases at J, with 10 bases in the middle. In DNA form, the CDR3 reads TGCGCCAGCAGCCAAGTAGCTGTAATTAATGAAAAACTGTTTTTT. This translates into CASSQVAVINEKLFF.